This T cell receptor (beta chain) emerged from a study of T-cell memory formation after mild COVID-19. Study-wide context: Largely, TCR clusters stayed within a single donor. Study conclusions and caveats: The study detected some responding clones in pre-infection memory, suggesting cross-reactive memory joined.

Constant-segment primers served in 5'RACE that generated TCR alpha and TCR beta cDNA libraries bearing sample barcodes and UMIs. TCRdb reanalysed the 5' RACE reads using MiXCR and keeps one entry per CDR3 protein. This sample has fewer than 150,000 distinct CDR3 sequences, with approximately 5.9% found just once. In its sample, this clonotype was seen many times. Its specificity is not known. Germline V gene lookup returns CDR1 SGHTA and CDR2 FQGNSA. Trimming took 4 bases from V and 3 from J, leaving 19 bases between them. The CDR3 has 16 amino acids. This rearrangement joins TRBV7-2 to TRBJ2-7; D is possibly TRBD1 (6 bases). This TCR was sampled from an adult woman who had mild COVID-19 (a few samples of this study predate the infection). Cell type and time point are not known. Sequencing was carried out using PBMCs or a T cell subset sorted from them (not recorded which). In DNA, the CDR3 is TGTGCCAGCAGCTCTTTAGGGGGTGGGCAGGGCTACGAGCAGTACTTC. Amino acid sequence: CASSSLGGGQGYEQYF. Full variable domain (remainder filled in from reference TRBV7-2 and TRBJ2-7): GAGVSQSPSNKVTEKGKDVELRCDPISGHTALYWYRQSLGQGLEFLIYFQGNSAPDKSGLPSDRFSAERTGGSVSTLTIQRTQQEDSAVYLCASSSLGGGQGYEQYFGPGTRLTVT.